The rows below give T cell receptor beta chains drawn from one sample of a study of T cells in Graves' hyperthyroidism and ophthalmopathy. From the multiplex PCR reads, TCRdb called clonotypes with MiXCR, one entry per CDR3 protein. The profile shows about 320,000 distinct CDR3 sequences, approximately 15% of them singletons. Sequencing was carried out using blood. The source of these receptors is a man aged 25 to 45 with Graves' hyperthyroidism. CDR3s include the opening cysteine and the closing phenylalanine or tryptophan. Each record gives: J gene, CDR3 length, clone size, D gene, V gene, CDR3 DNA, CDR3 protein. The D gene is left open where the match is weak. Size is omitted from some rows. Given values are once, few, many or a class for expanded clones.

>TRBJ2-7|13|few|NA|TRBV14
TGTGCCAGCAGCCTTTGGGAGAGCTACGAGCAGTACTTC
CASSLWESYEQYF
>TRBJ2-7|14|many|TRBD2|TRBV7-2
TGTGCCAGCAGTCAATTAGCGGGAGCGTACGAGCAGTACTTC
CASSQLAGAYEQYF
>TRBJ1-1|16|many|NA|TRBV11-2
TGTGCCAGCAGCTTCTTTAAAGGAGGGTATGACACTGAAGCTTTCTTT
CASSFFKGGYDTEAFF
>TRBJ1-5|16|few|NA|TRBV19
TGTGCCAGTAGTTCTTTTAGTCTCTCCGTCAATCAGCCCCAGCATTTT
CASSSFSLSVNQPQHF
>TRBJ2-1|13|NA|TRBD2|TRBV6-1
TGTGCCACCCGATCGGGAGGCTACAATGAGCAGTTCTTC
CATRSGGYNEQFF
>TRBJ2-6|14|few|NA|TRBV20-1
TGCAGTGCTAGTTTTTCTGCGGGGGCCAACGTCCTGACTTTC
CSASFSAGANVLTF
>TRBJ2-5|13|many|TRBD2|TRBV20-1
TGCAGTGCTAGAGGAGCGGGGAGAGAGACCCAGTACTTC
CSARGAGRETQYF
>TRBJ2-1|12|many|TRBD2|TRBV30
TGTGCCTGGCTAGCGGGAAACAATGAGCAGTTCTTC
CAWLAGNNEQFF
>TRBJ1-5|13|few|NA|TRBV30
TGTGCCTGGAATCAGGGGCGCAATCAGCCCCAGCATTTT
CAWNQGRNQPQHF
>TRBJ2-4|14|many|NA|TRBV20-1
TGCAGTGCTAGAAACACCGCGGCCAAAAACATTCAGTACTTC
CSARNTAAKNIQYF
>TRBJ2-2|16|many|TRBD2|TRBV13
TGTGCCAGCAGCTACCGCACTAGCGAAAACACCGGGGAGCTGTTTTTT
CASSYRTSENTGELFF
>TRBJ1-5|16|few|NA|TRBV18
TGTGCCAACTCACCACGTGCAGGGGAAAGCAATCAGCCCCAGCATTTT
CANSPRAGESNQPQHF
>TRBJ1-4|13|NA|NA|TRBV10-3
TGTGCCATCAGTGGTACCGTCAATGAAAAACTGTTTTTT
CAISGTVNEKLFF
>TRBJ2-3|15|many|TRBD1|TRBV2
TGTGCCAGCAGTGGGACAGGGGGGAGCACAGATACGCAGTATTTT
CASSGTGGSTDTQYF
>TRBJ2-5|12|NA|NA|TRBV7-9
TGTGCCAGCAGCTTTAAAGGGGAGACCCAGTACTTC
CASSFKGETQYF
>TRBJ2-3|15|few|TRBD1|TRBV24-1
TGTGCCGCCAGTGATCCAGGACAGGGGGAGGAGACGCAGTATTTT
CAASDPGQGEETQYF
>TRBJ2-5|13|many|NA|TRBV6-1
TGTGCCAGCAGGACTCGGAGGGAGGAGACCCAGTACTTC
CASRTRREETQYF
>TRBJ2-1|17|many|NA|TRBV3-1
TGTGCCAGCAGCGGACGTAAACAGGGCTGGACGTACAATGAGCAGTTCTTC
CASSGRKQGWTYNEQFF
>TRBJ2-7|13|once|NA|TRBV19
TGTGCCAGTAAAATCCGTAACGGGTACGAGCAGTACTTC
CASKIRNGYEQYF
>TRBJ1-1|15|many|TRBD1|TRBV28
TGTGCCAGCAGTTTATACCAGGGGGCGAACACTGAAGCTTTCTTT
CASSLYQGANTEAFF
>TRBJ2-3|15|many|TRBD1|TRBV28
TGTGCCAGCAGAAAGGGACAGGAGATCACAGATACGCAGTATTTT
CASRKGQEITDTQYF
>TRBJ2-7|15|few|TRBD1|TRBV9
TGTGCCAGCAGCGTAGGGGCAGGGGGAGATTACGAGCAGTACTTC
CASSVGAGGDYEQYF
>TRBJ1-1|15|NA|NA|TRBV6-5
TGTGCCAGCAGTTATCCAGGGTCCAGGGACACTGAAGCTTTCTTT
CASSYPGSRDTEAFF
>TRBJ2-1|13|NA|NA|TRBV7-9
TGTGCCAGCAGTCCGGGTCTGGTAAGCGAGCAGTTCTTC
CASSPGLVSEQFF
>TRBJ2-3|12|NA|NA|TRBV10-3
TGTGCCATCAGAGCTTGGACAGATACGCAGTATTTT
CAIRAWTDTQYF
>TRBJ2-2|12|many|NA|TRBV11-2
TGTGCCAGCAGCTCCACTACCGGGGAGCTGTTTTTT
CASSSTTGELFF
>TRBJ2-7|14|many|TRBD2|TRBV11-2
TGTGCCAGCGGAGAGACGACTAGCCCCCACGAGCAGTACTTC
CASGETTSPHEQYF
>TRBJ1-1|14|NA|TRBD1|TRBV6-5
TGTGCCAGCAGTTGGGACAGGGCTGGCACTGAAGCTTTCTTT
CASSWDRAGTEAFF
>TRBJ1-1|13|NA|NA|TRBV29-1
TGCAGCGTTGAATTTGTCTTGAACACTGAAGCTTTCTTT
CSVEFVLNTEAFF
>TRBJ1-5|14|NA|NA|TRBV7-9
TGTGCCAGCACCCTAGGGACGGGCGATCAGCCCCAGCATTTT
CASTLGTGDQPQHF
>TRBJ2-2|17|many|NA|TRBV6-5
TGTGCCAGCAGTTACTCGGACCTACTAGCGAACACCGGGGAGCTGTTTTTT
CASSYSDLLANTGELFF
>TRBJ2-7|12|many|NA|TRBV20-1
TGCAGTGCCGACGCAAGCTACTACGAGCAGTACTTC
CSADASYYEQYF
>TRBJ1-5|13|many|NA|TRBV5-1
TGCGCCAGCAGCTTGTCTGGAGGCCAGCCCCAGCATTTT
CASSLSGGQPQHF
>TRBJ2-4|14|many|NA|TRBV28
TGTGCCAGCAGTTTGGGGGTTGCCAAAAACATTCAGTACTTC
CASSLGVAKNIQYF
>TRBJ1-1|16|NA|TRBD1|TRBV12-5
TGTGCTAGTGTCATGATACAGGGGGCGGAGGTAACTGAAGCTTTCTTT
CASVMIQGAEVTEAFF
>TRBJ1-6|15|many|NA|TRBV12-3/TRBV12-4
TGTGCCAGCAGTTTGCAGGGCCTTTATAATTCACCCCTCCACTTT
CASSLQGLYNSPLHF
>TRBJ1-4|13|few|NA|TRBV11-2
TGTGCCAGCAGATGGGAGGAAAGGGAGAAACTGTTTTTT
CASRWEEREKLFF
>TRBJ2-7|16|many|NA|TRBV2
TGTGCCAGCAGGTCGTCGTCGGGCACTAGCTCCTACGAGCAGTACTTC
CASRSSSGTSSYEQYF
>TRBJ1-1|12|NA|NA|TRBV20-1
TGCAGTGCTACGGAGGGCGCGACTGAAGCTTTCTTT
CSATEGATEAFF
>TRBJ1-4|21|few|TRBD1|TRBV28
TGTGCCAGCAGTCTATGGCTAGGGACAGGGGGCGCGGGGGTCACTAATGAAAAACTGTTTTTT
CASSLWLGTGGAGVTNEKLFF
>TRBJ2-1|14|many|NA|TRBV18
TGTGCCAGCTCCCCAGCGGCCTCTCCCAATGAGCAGTTCTTC
CASSPAASPNEQFF
>TRBJ2-1|14|many|NA|TRBV7-2
TGTGCCAGCACCCTTCGGGTGAGATACAATGAGCAGTTCTTC
CASTLRVRYNEQFF
>TRBJ1-2|18|NA|TRBD1|TRBV25-1
TGTGCCAGCAGTGAATTAAGGGCCGACCCGGGACAGGGTAATGGCTACACCTTC
CASSELRADPGQGNGYTF
>TRBJ2-3|16|NA|NA|TRBV24-1
TGTGCCACCAGTGATTCAGGGGAGAGGAGCACAGATACGCAGTATTTT
CATSDSGERSTDTQYF
>TRBJ1-5|14|many|NA|TRBV20-1
TGCAGTGCTAGAGCTAAGGACAGCTATCAGCCCCAGCATTTT
CSARAKDSYQPQHF
>TRBJ2-4|16|NA|NA|TRBV27
TGTGCCAGCAGTCCCCTGGCCATTATAGCCAAAAACATTCAGTACTTC
CASSPLAIIAKNIQYF
>TRBJ2-3|15|few|TRBD2|TRBV20-1
TGCAGTCCCTATTGTAAGCGGGACTCCACAGATACGCAGTATTTT
CSPYCKRDSTDTQYF
>TRBJ2-5|15|many|TRBD1|TRBV11-2
TGTGCCAGCAGCGTCCCCACAGGGGTGTGGGAGACCCAGTACTTC
CASSVPTGVWETQYF
>TRBJ2-3|16|many|TRBD2|TRBV7-9
TGTGCCAGCAGCTATGGGACTAGCGGGATCACAGATACGCAGTATTTT
CASSYGTSGITDTQYF
>TRBJ2-1|12|many|NA|TRBV30
TGTGCCTGGAGTGCTAGAAGAGATGAGCAGTTCTTC
CAWSARRDEQFF
>TRBJ1-1|16|NA|NA|TRBV2
TGTGCCAGCAAGTCAGCTTTTGGTAGGGTTGGCACTGAAGCTTTCTTT
CASKSAFGRVGTEAFF
>TRBJ2-2|18|few|NA|TRBV19
TGTGCCAGTAGTATAGCTCTCCCGGGACCAGCGAACACCGGGGAGCTGTTTTTT
CASSIALPGPANTGELFF
>TRBJ1-2|14|NA|TRBD1|TRBV7-8
TGTGCCAGCAGCGAAAACCGGGACAGGGGGGGCTACACCTTC
CASSENRDRGGYTF
>TRBJ2-7|15|many|NA|TRBV18
TGTGCCAGCTCACCAGGAAACAGGCATTCCTACGAGCAGTACTTC
CASSPGNRHSYEQYF
>TRBJ1-2|14|NA|NA|TRBV6-1
TGTGCCAGCAGTGAATTCGGGGTTAACTATGGCTACACCTTC
CASSEFGVNYGYTF
>TRBJ1-5|15|many|NA|TRBV3-1
TGTGCCAGCAGCCAGGGGACCGGTAGCAATCAGCCCCAGCATTTT
CASSQGTGSNQPQHF
>TRBJ1-1|15|many|NA|TRBV6-5
TGTGCCAGCAGTTACTCGGAGACAGGTTTGGCTGAAGCTTTCTTT
CASSYSETGLAEAFF
>TRBJ1-3|16|few|NA|TRBV28
TGTGCCAGCAGTACCCCGCGGGGTTTGACTGGAAACACCATATATTTT
CASSTPRGLTGNTIYF
>TRBJ1-2|16|many|NA|TRBV27
TGTGCCACCAAAGGTCATCTACTCTTCGGGGCCTATGGCTACACCTTC
CATKGHLLFGAYGYTF
>TRBJ1-4|15|NA|NA|TRBV9
TGTGCCAGCAGCGTAGAGGGGGGGCGTAATGAAAAACTGTTTTTT
CASSVEGGRNEKLFF